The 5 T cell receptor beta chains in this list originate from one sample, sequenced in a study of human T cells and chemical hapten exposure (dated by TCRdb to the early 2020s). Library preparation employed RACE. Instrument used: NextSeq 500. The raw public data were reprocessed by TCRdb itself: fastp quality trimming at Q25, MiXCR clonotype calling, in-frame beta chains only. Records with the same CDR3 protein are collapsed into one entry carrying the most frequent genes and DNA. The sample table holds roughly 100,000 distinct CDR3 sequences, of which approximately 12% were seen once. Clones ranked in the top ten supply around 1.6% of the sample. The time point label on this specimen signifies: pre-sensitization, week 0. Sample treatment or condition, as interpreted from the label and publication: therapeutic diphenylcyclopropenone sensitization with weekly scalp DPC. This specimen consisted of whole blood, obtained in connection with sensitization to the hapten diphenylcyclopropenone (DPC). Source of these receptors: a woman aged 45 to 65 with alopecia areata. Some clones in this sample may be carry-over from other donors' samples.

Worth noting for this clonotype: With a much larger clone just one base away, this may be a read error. This chain's CDR3 is CASSSPADYVSSYEQYF. The DNA for the CDR3 is TGTGCCAGCAGTTCCCCTGCGGATTATGTGAGCTCCTACGAGCAGTACTTC. The V and J genes are TRBV28 and TRBJ2-7, with no clear D. The length of the CDR3 is 17 residues. The germline gives CDR1 MDHEN, CDR2 SYDVKM. The V end lost 4 bases, the J end lost 0 bases, and 19 bases lay between the germline ends.

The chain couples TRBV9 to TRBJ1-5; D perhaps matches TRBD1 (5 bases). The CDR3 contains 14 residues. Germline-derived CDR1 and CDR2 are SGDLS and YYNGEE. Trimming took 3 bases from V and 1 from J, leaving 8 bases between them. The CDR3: CASSGGMSNQPQHF. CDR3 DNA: TGTGCCAGCAGCGGGGGCATGAGCAATCAGCCCCAGCATTTT.

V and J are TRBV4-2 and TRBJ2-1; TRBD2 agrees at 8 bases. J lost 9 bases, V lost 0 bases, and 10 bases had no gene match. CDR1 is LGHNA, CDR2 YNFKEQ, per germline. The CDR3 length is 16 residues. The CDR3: CASSQEREREFGEQFF. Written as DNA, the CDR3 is TGTGCCAGCAGCCAAGAAAGGGAGCGGGAGTTTGGTGAGCAGTTCTTC.

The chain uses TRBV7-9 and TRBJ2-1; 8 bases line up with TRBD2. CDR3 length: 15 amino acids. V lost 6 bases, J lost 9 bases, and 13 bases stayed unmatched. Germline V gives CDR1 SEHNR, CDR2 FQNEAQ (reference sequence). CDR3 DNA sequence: TGTGCCAGCAGAGTGTGGGAAGCGGGAGTGGGTGAGCAGTTCTTC. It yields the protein CASRVWEAGVGEQFF.

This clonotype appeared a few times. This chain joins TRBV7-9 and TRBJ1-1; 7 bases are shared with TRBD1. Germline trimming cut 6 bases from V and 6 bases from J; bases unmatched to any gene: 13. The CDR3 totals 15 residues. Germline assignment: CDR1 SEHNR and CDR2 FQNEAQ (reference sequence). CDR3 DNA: TGTGCCAGCAGACCGCGACAGGGAAATGAGGCTGAAGCTTTCTTT. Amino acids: CASRPRQGNEAEAFF.